Here is one T cell receptor beta chain with its context. Its antigen is currently unknown. V lost 5 bases, J lost 8 bases, and 18 bases lay in between. The germline V gene encodes CDR1 MDHEN and CDR2 SYDVKM. This CDR3 has 14 residues. This entry comes from a study of T cell responses to AZD1222 COVID-19 vaccine. Study-level findings and limits: The study reported that nearly half of spike-specific TCRs target unmutated variant regions. Donors were mostly white British, more females; clonal diversity possibly underestimated.

Produced via immunoSEQ multiplex PCR; TCRdb's table is partial and in-frame only. The sample has 80,000 or so clones, over 75% seen once; the top ten hold 8.5% to 12%. This sequence was found in an adult who received the AZD1222 COVID-19 vaccine. The specimen was peripheral blood, collected 28 days after the second AZD1222 dose. V and J are TRBV28 and TRBJ1-1; D unresolved. The CDR3 region has the DNA TGTGCCAGCAGTCCTCCGCTGAGAGGGTCCGAAGCTTTCTTT. Translating it yields CASSPPLRGSEAFF.